Listed here are 3 T cell receptor beta chains from one sample, sequenced in a study of T-cell reconstitution after alpha-beta-depleted transplantation in children. This sample's TCRbeta library carried unique molecular identifier barcodes. TCRdb re-called the PCR reads through MiXCR, storing one row per CDR3 protein. The profile shows about 540,000 distinct CDR3 sequences, roughly 18% of them singletons. The sequencing here drew on PBMCs from the stem cell graft donor, taken from the stem cell graft. Receptor source: a human donor who donated a stem cell graft to a child with acute lymphoblastic leukemia.

J is TRBJ2-7 and V is TRBV7-9; no reliable D call. This CDR3 spans 10 amino acids. CDR1 is SEHNR and CDR2 is FQNEAQ in the germline V gene (reference sequence). The V and J ends lost 10 bases and 4 bases respectively, with 8 bases between them. CDR3 bases: TGTGCCACCTCCGAGTACGAGCAGTACTTC. This encodes CATSEYEQYF.

The sample holds a few counts of this clonotype. The V call is TRBV21-1, the J call TRBJ2-3; the table's D call of TRBD2 was not tested on the DNA. TRBV21-1 is a known pseudogene. The CDR3 runs 18 residues. CDR3 sequence reads: CASSKSGKDEGDTDTQYF. In nucleotides, the CDR3 is TGTGCCAGCAGCAAAAGCGGCAAGGATGAGGGCGACACAGATACGCAGTATTTT.

This clonotype was observed a handful of times. J is TRBJ2-7 and V is TRBV5-1; D is ambiguous. The germline V gene encodes CDR1 SGHRS and CDR2 YFSETQ. The CDR3 is made up of 14 amino acids. Trimming pared 3 bases from V and 3 bases from J, leaving 13 bases between. The CDR3 reads CASSSLGRVYEQYF. The DNA for the CDR3 is TGCGCCAGCAGCTCCCTGGGAAGGGTCTACGAGCAGTACTTC.